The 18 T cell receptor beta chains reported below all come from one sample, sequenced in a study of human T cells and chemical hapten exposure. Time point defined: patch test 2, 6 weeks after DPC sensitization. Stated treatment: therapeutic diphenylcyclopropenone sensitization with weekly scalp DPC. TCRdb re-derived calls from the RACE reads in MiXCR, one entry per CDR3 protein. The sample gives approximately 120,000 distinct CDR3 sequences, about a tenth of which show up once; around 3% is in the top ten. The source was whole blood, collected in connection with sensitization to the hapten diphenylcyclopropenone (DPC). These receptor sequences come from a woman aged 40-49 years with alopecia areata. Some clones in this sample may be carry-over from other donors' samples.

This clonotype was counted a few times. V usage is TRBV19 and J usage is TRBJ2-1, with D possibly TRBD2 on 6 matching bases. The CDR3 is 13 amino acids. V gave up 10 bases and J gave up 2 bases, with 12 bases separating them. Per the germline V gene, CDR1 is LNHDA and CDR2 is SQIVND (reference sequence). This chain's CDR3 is CATGWGAYNEQFF. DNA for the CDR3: TGTGCCACTGGATGGGGGGCCTACAATGAGCAGTTCTTC.

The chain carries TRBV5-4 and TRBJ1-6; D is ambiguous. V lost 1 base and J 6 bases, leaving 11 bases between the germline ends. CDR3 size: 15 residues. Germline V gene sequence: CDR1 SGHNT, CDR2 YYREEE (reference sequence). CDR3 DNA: TGTGCCAGCAGCTTGAGGGCCGCCTCTAATTCACCCCTCCACTTT. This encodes CASSLRAASNSPLHF. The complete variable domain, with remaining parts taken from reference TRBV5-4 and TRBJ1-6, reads ETGVTQSPTHLIKTRGQQVTLRCSSQSGHNTVSWYQQALGQGPQFIFQYYREEENGRGNFPPRFSGLQFPNYSSELNVNALELDDSALYLCASSLRAASNSPLHFGNGTRLTVT.

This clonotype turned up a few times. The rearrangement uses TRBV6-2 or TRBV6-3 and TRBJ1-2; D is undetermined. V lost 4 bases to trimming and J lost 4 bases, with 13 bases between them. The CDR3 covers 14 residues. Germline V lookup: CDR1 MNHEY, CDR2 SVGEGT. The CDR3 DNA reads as TGTGCCAGCAGTTTCCAGGCGACTTCCTATGGCTACACCTTC. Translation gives CASSFQATSYGYTF.

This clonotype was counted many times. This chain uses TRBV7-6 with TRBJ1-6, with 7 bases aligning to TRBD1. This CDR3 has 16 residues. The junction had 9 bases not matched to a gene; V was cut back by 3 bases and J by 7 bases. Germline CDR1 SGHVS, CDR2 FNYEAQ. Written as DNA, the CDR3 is TGTGCCAGCAGCTTGGGGTCGGGACAGCTAAATTCACCCCTCCACTTT. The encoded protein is CASSLGSGQLNSPLHF.

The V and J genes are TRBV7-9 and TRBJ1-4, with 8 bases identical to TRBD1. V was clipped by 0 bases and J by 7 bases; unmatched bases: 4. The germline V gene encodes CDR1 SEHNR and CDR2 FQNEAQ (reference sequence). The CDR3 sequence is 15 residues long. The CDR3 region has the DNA TGTGCCAGCAGCTTAGCGTCGACAGGGGCTGAAAAACTGTTTTTT. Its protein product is CASSLASTGAEKLFF.

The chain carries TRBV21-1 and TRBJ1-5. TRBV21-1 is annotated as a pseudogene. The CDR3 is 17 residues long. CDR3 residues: CASSKAFRWEWAQPQHF. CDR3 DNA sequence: TGTGCCAGCAGCAAAGCGTTCCGGTGGGAGTGGGCTCAGCCCCAGCATTTT.

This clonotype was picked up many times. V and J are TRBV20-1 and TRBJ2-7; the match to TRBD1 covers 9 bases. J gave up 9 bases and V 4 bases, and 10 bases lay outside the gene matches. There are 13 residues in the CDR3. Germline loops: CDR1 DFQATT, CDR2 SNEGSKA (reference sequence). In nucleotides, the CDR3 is TGCAGTGCTAACAGGGGGCTTATCATGGGGCAGTACTTC. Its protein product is CSANRGLIMGQYF.

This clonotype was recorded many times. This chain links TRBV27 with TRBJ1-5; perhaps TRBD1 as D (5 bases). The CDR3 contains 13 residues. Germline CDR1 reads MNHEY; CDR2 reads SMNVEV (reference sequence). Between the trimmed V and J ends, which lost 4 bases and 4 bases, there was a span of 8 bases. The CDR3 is CASSSTENQPQHF. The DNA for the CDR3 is TGTGCCAGCAGTTCGACAGAAAATCAGCCCCAGCATTTT.

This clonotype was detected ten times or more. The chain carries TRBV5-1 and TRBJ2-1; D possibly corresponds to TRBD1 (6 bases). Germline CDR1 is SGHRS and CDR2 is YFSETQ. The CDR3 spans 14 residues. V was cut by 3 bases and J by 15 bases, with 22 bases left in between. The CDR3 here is CASSWGQIDRPGFF. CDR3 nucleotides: TGCGCCAGCAGCTGGGGACAAATCGACAGGCCGGGGTTCTTC.

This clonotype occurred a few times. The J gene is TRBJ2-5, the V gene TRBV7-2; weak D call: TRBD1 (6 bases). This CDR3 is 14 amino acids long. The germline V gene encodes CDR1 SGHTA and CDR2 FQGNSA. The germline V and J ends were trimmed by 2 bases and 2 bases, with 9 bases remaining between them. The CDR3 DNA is TGTGCCAGCAGCTTACAGGGGTCTCAAGAGACCCAGTACTTC. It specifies CASSLQGSQETQYF.

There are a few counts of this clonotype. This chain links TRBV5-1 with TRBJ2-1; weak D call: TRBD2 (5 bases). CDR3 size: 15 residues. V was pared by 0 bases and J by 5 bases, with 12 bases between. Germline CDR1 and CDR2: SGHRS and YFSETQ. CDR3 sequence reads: CASSLGGRTNNEQFF. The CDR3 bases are TGCGCCAGCAGCTTGGGAGGGAGAACTAACAATGAGCAGTTCTTC.

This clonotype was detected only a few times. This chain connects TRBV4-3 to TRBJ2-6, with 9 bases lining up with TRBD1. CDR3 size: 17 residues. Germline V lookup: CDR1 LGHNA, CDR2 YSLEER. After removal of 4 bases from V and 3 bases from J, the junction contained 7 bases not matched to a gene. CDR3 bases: TGCGCCAGCAGCCTTTCCGGGACAGGGTATGGGGCCAACGTCCTGACTTTC. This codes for CASSLSGTGYGANVLTF.

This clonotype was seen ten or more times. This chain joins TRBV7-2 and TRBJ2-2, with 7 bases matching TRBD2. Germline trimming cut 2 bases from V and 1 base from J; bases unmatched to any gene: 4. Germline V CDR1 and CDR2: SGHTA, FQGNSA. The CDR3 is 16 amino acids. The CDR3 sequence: CASSLRERGNTGELFF. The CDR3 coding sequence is TGTGCCAGCAGCTTAAGGGAGCGGGGGAACACCGGGGAGCTGTTTTTT.

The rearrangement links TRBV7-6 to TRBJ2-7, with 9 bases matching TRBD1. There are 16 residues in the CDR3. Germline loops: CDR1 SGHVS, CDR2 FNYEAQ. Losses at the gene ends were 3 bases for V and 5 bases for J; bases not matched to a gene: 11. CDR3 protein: CASSLGRRDRAHEQYF. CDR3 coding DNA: TGTGCCAGCAGCTTGGGCCGGCGGGACAGGGCCCACGAGCAGTACTTC.

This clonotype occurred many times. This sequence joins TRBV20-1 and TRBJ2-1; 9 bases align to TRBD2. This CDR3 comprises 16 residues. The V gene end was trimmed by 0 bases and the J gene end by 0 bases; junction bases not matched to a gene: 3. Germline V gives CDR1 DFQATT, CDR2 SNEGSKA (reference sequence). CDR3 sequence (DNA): TGCAGTGCTAGAGAGCGGGGGGGCACCTCCTACAATGAGCAGTTCTTC. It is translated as CSARERGGTSYNEQFF.

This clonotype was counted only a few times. The DNA of the CDR3 is TGTGCCAGCTCACCGTCGGATGCACCAGGGGAGCAGTACTTC. It specifies CASSPSDAPGEQYF. This chain joins TRBV18 and TRBJ2-7; D possibly corresponds to TRBD1 (5 bases). This CDR3 comprises 14 residues. In germline, CDR1 is KGHSH, CDR2 LQKENI. V was pared by 3 bases and J by 7 bases, with 16 bases between.

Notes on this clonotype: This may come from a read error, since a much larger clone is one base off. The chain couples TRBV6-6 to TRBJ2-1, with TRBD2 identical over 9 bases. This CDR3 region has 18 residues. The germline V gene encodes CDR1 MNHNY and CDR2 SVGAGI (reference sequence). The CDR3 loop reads CVSSYTTYGLALNNEQFF. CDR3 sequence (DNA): TGTGTCAGCAGTTACACGACCTACGGACTAGCGTTAAACAATGAGCAGTTCTTC.

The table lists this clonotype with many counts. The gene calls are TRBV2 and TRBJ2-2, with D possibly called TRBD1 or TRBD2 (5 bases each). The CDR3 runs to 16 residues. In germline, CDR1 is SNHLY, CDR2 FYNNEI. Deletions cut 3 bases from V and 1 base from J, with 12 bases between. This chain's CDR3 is CASSDGAARNTGELFF. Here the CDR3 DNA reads TGTGCCAGCAGTGACGGGGCAGCACGGAACACCGGGGAGCTGTTTTTT.